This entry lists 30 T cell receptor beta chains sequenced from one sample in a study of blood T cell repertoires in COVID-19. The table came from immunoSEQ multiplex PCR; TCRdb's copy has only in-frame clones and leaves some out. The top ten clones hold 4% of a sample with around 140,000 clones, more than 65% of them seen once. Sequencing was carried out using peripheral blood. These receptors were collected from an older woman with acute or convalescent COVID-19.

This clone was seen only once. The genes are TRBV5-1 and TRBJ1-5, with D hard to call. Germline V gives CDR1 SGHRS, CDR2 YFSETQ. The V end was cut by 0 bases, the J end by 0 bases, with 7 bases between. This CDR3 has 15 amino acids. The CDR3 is CASSLGEHSNQPQHF. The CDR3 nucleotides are TGCGCCAGCAGCTTGGGGGAGCATAGCAATCAGCCCCAGCATTTT.

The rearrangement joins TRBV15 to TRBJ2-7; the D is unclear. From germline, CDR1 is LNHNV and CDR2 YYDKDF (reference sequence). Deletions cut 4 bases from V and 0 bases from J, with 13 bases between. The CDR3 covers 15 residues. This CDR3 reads CATSISPTHSYEQYF. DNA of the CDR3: TGTGCCACCAGCATCTCTCCTACCCACTCCTACGAGCAGTACTTC.

This chain's CDR3 is CASSRRTSGSFPDTQYF. Here the CDR3 DNA reads TGTGCCAGCAGCCGTCGCACCAGCGGGAGTTTCCCCGATACGCAGTATTTT. The chain couples TRBV7-9 to TRBJ2-3, with TRBD2 matching 8 bases. The V and J ends lost 5 bases and 6 bases, in that order; junction bases with no gene match: 16. Germline CDR1 SEHNR, CDR2 FQNEAQ (reference sequence). The CDR3 is made up of 17 amino acids.

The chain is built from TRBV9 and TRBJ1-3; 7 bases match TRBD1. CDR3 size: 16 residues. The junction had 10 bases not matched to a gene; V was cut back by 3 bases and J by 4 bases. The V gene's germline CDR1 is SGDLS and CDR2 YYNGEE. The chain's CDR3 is CASSAPQTGSGNTIYF. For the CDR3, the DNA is TGTGCCAGCAGCGCCCCTCAGACAGGGTCCGGAAACACCATATATTTT.

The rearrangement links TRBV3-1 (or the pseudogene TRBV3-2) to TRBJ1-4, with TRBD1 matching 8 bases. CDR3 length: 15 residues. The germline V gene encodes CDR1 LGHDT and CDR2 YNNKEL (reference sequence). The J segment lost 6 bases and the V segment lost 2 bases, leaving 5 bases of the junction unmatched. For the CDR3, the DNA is TGTGCCAGCAGCCAAACATCAGGGGGCCATGAAAAACTGTTTTTT. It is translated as CASSQTSGGHEKLFF.

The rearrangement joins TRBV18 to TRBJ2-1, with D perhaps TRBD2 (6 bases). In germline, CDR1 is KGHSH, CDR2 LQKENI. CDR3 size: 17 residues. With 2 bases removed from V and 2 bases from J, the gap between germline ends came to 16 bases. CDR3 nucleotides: TGTGCCAGCTCACCATTGGAGGGCGGGAACACCTACAATGAGCAGTTCTTC. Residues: CASSPLEGGNTYNEQFF.

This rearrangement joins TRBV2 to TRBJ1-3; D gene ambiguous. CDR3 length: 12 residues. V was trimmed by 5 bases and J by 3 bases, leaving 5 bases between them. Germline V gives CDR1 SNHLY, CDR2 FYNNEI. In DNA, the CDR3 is TGTGCCAGCAGTCTTGTTGGAAACACCATATATTTT. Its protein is CASSLVGNTIYF.

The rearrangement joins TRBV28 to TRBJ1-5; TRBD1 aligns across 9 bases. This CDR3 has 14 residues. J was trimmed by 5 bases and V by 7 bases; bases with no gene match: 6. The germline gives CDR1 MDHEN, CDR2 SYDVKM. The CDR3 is CASTFTGGYQPQHF. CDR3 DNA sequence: TGTGCCAGCACCTTTACAGGGGGCTATCAGCCCCAGCATTTT.

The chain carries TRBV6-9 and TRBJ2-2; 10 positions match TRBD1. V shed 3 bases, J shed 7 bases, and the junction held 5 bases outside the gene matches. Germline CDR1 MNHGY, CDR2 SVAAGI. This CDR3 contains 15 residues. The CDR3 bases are TGTGCCAGCAGTTACCGGGGACAGGGGTTCGGGGAGCTGTTTTTT. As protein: CASSYRGQGFGELFF.

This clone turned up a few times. The CDR3 DNA follows: TGTGCCAGCAGTGATCTGATAGCGGGTAGCGAGCAGTACTTC. Protein sequence: CASSDLIAGSEQYF. The chain recombines TRBV2 with TRBJ2-7, with 7 nucleotides matching TRBD2. J lost 6 bases, V lost 3 bases, and 8 bases had no gene match. This CDR3 region has 14 residues. Germline V gene data show CDR1 as SNHLY and CDR2 as FYNNEI.

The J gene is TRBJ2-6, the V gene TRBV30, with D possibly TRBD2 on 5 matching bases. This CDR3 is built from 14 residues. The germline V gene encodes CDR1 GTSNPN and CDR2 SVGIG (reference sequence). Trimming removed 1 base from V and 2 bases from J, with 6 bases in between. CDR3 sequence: CAWSAGAGANVLTF. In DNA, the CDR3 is TGTGCCTGGAGTGCCGGGGCTGGGGCCAACGTCCTGACTTTC.

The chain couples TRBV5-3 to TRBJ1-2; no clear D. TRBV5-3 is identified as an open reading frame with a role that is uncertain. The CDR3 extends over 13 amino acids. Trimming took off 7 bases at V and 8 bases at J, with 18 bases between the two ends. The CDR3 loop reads CARLAEGEKGYTF. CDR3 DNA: TGTGCCAGACTGGCGGAGGGAGAAAAGGGCTACACCTTC.

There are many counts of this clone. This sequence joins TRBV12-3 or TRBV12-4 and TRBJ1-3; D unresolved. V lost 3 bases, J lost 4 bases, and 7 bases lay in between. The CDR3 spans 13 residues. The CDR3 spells CASSFPGGNTIYF. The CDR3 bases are TGTGCCAGCAGTTTTCCCGGGGGAAACACCATATATTTT.

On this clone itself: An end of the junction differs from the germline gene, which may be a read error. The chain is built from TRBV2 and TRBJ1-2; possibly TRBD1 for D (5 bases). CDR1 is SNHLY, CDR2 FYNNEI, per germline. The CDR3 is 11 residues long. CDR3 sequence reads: CASSEQGYTIF. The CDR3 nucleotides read TGTGCCAGCAGTGAACAGGGTTATACAATCTTC.

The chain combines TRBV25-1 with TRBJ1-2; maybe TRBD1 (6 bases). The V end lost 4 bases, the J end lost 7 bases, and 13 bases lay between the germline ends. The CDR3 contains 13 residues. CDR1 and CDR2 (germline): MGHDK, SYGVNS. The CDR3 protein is CASSVGGGVGYTF. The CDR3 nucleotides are TGTGCCAGCAGTGTGGGAGGGGGAGTTGGCTACACCTTC.

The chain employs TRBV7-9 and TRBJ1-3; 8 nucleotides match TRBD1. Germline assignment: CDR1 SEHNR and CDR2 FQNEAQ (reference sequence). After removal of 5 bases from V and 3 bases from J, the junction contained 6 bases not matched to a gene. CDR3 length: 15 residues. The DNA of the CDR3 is TGTGCCAGCAGCGCAGGGGGCCAAAATGGAAACACCATATATTTT. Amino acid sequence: CASSAGGQNGNTIYF.

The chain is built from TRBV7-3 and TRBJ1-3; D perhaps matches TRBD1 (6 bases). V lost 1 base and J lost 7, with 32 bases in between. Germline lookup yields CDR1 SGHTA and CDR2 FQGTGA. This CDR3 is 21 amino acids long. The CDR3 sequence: CASSLRLGGLRRLPGRNTIYF. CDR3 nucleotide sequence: TGTGCCAGCAGCTTAAGACTGGGGGGGCTTCGACGTCTCCCCGGCCGGAACACCATATATTTT.

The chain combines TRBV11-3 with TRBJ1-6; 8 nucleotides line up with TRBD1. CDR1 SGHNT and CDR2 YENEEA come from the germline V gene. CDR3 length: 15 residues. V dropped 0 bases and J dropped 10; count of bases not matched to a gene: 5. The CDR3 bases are TGTGCCAGCAGCTTAGAGGGGACAGGCGGATCACCCCTCCACTTT. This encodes CASSLEGTGGSPLHF.

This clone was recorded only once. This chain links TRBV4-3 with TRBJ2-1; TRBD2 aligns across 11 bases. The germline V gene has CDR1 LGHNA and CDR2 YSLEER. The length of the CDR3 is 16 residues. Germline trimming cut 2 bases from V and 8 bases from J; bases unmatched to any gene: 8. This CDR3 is CASSQLTSGSSYEQFF. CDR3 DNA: TGCGCCAGCAGCCAACTCACTAGCGGGAGTTCGTATGAGCAGTTCTTC.

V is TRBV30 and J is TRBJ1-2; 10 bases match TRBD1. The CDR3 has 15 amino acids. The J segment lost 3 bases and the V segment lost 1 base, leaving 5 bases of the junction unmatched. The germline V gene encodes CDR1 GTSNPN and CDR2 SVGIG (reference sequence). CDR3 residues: CAWSAEDRGDYGYTF. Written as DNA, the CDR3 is TGTGCCTGGAGTGCCGAGGACAGGGGGGACTATGGCTACACCTTC.

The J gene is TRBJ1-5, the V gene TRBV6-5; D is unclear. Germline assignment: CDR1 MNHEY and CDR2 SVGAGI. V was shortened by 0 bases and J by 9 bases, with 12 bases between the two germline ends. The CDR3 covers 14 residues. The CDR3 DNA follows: TGTGCCAGCAGTTACTCGAGGAAGACTGGGCCCCAGCATTTT. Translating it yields CASSYSRKTGPQHF.

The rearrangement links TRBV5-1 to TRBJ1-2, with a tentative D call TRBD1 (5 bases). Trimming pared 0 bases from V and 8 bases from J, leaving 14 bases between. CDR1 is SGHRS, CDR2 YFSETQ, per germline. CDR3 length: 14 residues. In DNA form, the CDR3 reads TGCGCCAGCAGCTTGGACCCGGGGGTAAGCGGCTACACCTTC. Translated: CASSLDPGVSGYTF.

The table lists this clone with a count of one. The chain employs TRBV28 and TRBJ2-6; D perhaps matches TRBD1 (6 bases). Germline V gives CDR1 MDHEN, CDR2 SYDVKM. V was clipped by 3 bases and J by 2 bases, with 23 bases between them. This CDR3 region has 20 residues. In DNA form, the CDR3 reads TGTGCCAGCAGTTTTTTCGGGCGGACCACAGGGCCTACTGGGGCCAACGTCCTGACTTTC. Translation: CASSFFGRTTGPTGANVLTF.

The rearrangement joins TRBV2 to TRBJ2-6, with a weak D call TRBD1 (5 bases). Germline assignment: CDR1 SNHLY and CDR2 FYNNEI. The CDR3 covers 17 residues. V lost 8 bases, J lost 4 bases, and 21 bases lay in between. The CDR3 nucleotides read TGTGCCAGCTCAACAGGCCCCCCACGGTCCGGGGCCAACGTCCTGACTTTC. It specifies CASSTGPPRSGANVLTF.

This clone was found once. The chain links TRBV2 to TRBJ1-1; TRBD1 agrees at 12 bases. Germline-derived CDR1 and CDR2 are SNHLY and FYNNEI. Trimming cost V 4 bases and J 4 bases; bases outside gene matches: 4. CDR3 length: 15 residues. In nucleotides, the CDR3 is TGTGCCAGCAGTGTGGGACAGGGGGCGAGCACTGAAGCTTTCTTT. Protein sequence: CASSVGQGASTEAFF. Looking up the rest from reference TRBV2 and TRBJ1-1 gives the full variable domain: EPEVTQTPSHQVTQMGQEVILRCVPISNHLYFYWYRQILGQKVEFLVSFYNNEISEKSEIFDDQFSVERPDGSNFTLKIRSTKLEDSAMYFCASSVGQGASTEAFFGQGTRLTVV.

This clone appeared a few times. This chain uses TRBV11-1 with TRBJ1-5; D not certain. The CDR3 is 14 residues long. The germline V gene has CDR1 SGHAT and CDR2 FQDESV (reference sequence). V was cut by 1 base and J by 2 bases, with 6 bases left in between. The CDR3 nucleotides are TGTGCCAGCAGCTTAGGCAGCGGCAATCAGCCCCAGCATTTT. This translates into CASSLGSGNQPQHF.

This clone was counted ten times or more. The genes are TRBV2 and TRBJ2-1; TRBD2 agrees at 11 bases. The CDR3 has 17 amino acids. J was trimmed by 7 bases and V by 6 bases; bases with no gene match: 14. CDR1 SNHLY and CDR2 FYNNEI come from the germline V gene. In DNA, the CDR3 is TGTGCCAGCAGAGCCGATACCGGGACTAGCGGACATAATGAGCAGTTCTTC. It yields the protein CASRADTGTSGHNEQFF.

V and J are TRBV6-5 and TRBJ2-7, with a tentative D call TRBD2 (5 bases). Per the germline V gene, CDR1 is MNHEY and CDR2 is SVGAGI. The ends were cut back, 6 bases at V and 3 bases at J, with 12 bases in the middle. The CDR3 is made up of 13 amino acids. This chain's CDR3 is CASSRSGNYEQYF. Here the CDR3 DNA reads TGTGCCAGCAGCCGCTCCGGGAACTACGAGCAGTACTTC.

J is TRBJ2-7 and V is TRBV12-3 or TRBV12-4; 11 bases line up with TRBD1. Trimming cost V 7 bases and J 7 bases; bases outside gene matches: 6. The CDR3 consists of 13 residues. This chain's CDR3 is CASIQDRGREQYF. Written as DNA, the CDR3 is TGTGCCAGCATTCAGGACAGGGGGCGTGAGCAGTACTTC.

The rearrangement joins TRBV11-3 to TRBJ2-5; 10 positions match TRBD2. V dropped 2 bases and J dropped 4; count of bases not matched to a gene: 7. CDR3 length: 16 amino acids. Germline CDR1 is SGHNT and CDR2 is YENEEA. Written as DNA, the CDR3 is TGTGCCAGCAGCTTACGGCCTAGCGGGAGATTAGAGACCCAGTACTTC. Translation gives CASSLRPSGRLETQYF.